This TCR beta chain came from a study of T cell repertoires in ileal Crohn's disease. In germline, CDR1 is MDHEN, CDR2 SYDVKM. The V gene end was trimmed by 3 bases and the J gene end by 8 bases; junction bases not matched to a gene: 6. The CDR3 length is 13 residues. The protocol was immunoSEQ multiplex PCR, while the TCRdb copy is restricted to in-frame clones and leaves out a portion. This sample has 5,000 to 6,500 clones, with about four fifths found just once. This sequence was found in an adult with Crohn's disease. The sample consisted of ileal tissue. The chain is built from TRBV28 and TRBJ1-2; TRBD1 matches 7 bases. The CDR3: CASSFQTGRGYTF. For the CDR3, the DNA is TGTGCCAGCAGTTTTCAGACAGGGCGCGGCTACACCTTC.